This TCR beta chain was found in a study of CD8 T cells in Susac syndrome. Random hexamers primed reverse transcription of roughly 0.5 to 1 ug RNA. TCRdb called the immunoSEQ multiplex PCR reads again in MiXCR, with one record for every CDR3 protein. Of about 200,000 distinct CDR3 sequences in the sample, approximately 95% were seen once. The V gene lost 4 bases and the J gene lost 4 bases, with 10 bases spanning the gap. The CDR3 consists of 13 residues. The V gene's germline CDR1 is KGHSH and CDR2 LQKENI. This chain joins TRBV18 and TRBJ2-5; D unresolved. The sequencing sample was made of CD4+ T cells from PBMCs. The receptor's source is a human donor in good health. The CDR3: CASSLSTGETQYF. The CDR3 DNA is TGTGCCAGCTCACTTTCTACCGGAGAGACCCAGTACTTC.